The next 3 T cell receptor beta chains were all read from a single sample in a study of shared clonotypes between healthy human individuals. Profiling relied on immunoSEQ multiplex PCR, and the TCRdb table lists in-frame clones only, not all of them. Altogether approximately 2,000,000 clones are present, 85% to 95% being singletons, with the ten largest covering roughly 0.34%. Sequences were obtained from naive CD4+ T cells from PBMCs. The subset was: CD45RA+ positively selected. These receptors all stem from a man younger than 35 in good health. Some clones in this sample may be carry-over from other donors' samples.

The chain uses TRBV19 and TRBJ1-1; 7 bases match TRBD1. The CDR3 is 14 residues long. After removal of 3 bases from V and 1 base from J, the junction contained 2 bases not matched to a gene. Germline CDR1 reads LNHDA; CDR2 reads SQIVND (reference sequence). For the CDR3, the DNA is TGTGCCAGTAGTATCCGGACAGGGAACACTGAAGCTTTCTTT. This encodes CASSIRTGNTEAFF.

Details on this clone: Other DNA sequences of this sample code for an identical CDR3. The genes are TRBV28 and TRBJ2-2, with TRBD2 identical over 8 bases. CDR1 and CDR2 (germline): MDHEN, SYDVKM. The length of the CDR3 is 14 residues. V dropped 6 bases and J dropped 2; count of bases not matched to a gene: 2. The CDR3 sequence: CASRAGGNTGELFF. The DNA of the CDR3 is TGTGCCAGCAGGGCGGGAGGTAACACCGGGGAGCTGTTTTTT.

The chain has TRBV29-1 and TRBJ2-2, with 10 positions matching TRBD1. Germline loops: CDR1 SQVTM, CDR2 ANQGSEA. The V and J ends lost 6 bases and 7 bases, in that order; junction bases with no gene match: 11. The CDR3 extends over 15 amino acids. CDR3 bases: TGCAGCGTCTCCCGTGGGGACAGGGGATACGGGGAGCTGTTTTTT. Its translation is CSVSRGDRGYGELFF.